This T cell receptor beta chain appears in the sequencing data of a study of memory CD4+ T cells and cytomegalovirus serostatus. Across the whole study: Of the healthy Belgian adults, 9 were CMV seropositive and about 24 seronegative. Study results and limitations: The CMV-associated TCR signature appears largely within the CD4+ memory repertoire. Of approximately 160 reported CMV TCRbeta sequences, some 67 were found in memory CD4+ repertoires. A US-trained random forest predicted CMV serostatus with median AUC around 0.91.

Single viable CD3+CD4+CD8-CD45RO+ cells were sorted as the memory CD4+ T cells. CDR3 size: 14 residues. Germline values: CDR1 SGDLS, CDR2 YYNGEE. The germline V and J ends were trimmed by 3 bases and 6 bases, with 15 bases remaining between them. The data were produced by immunoSEQ multiplex PCR, yet TCRdb's version contains in-frame clones alone and is incomplete. The sample has approximately 42,000 clones, about four fifths seen once. Worth noting for this clone: Its antigen remains unidentified.

The TCR sequence derives from an adult in good health and CMV-seronegative. This chain joins TRBV9 and TRBJ1-1, with D possibly being TRBD1 (6 bases). The sample consisted of memory CD4+ T cells from blood. The CDR3 DNA follows: TGTGCCAGCAGCGCTTCCCCGGGGGCGGCTGAAGCTTTCTTT. This gives the protein CASSASPGAAEAFF.